This TCR beta chain derives from a study of CD8 T cells in ankylosing spondylitis (dated by TCRdb to the late 2010s). A note on the overall study: The study profiled T cell receptor beta repertoires in healthy donors and ankylosing spondylitis patients to find disease-linked TCR variants. Samples of peripheral blood were taken, and for ankylosing spondylitis patients, synovial fluid was collected as well. The whole study cohort included about a hundred healthy donors and 25 ankylosing spondylitis patients. Results the study describes overall, beyond this receptor: A TCR beta motif of several highly homologous amino acid variants appeared characteristic of blood from ankylosing spondylitis patients. According to the report, matched synovial fluid samples from ankylosing spondylitis patients were significantly enriched for the disease-linked clones. The disease-linked clones showed a CD8+ phenotype and occurred at relatively low frequencies in peripheral blood. Some TCR beta motif variants had previously been reported in synovial fluid and blood of reactive arthritis patients, which suggested common disease-initiation mechanisms.

A remark on this clonotype: Its antigen remains undetermined. No much larger clone is present one base from it, and per-base qualities are unavailable.

Sequencing used an Illumina HiSeq 2500. TCR beta libraries were prepared by quantitative 5'-RACE with molecular barcodes. The authors' pipeline ran thus. A new computational method based on a probabilistic model of VDJ rearrangement was used to identify disease-linked TCR variants. TCRdb reanalyzed the raw reads on its own, using fastp at Q25 for trimming and MiXCR for clone calling, and kept in-frame beta chains. Rows with one shared CDR3 protein collapse into an entry with the most common genes and DNA. The V and J calls and clone size come from TCRdb's table, not from the authors' own analysis. For this sample the table gives roughly 260,000 distinct CDR3 sequences, of which around 20% were detected only once. Of the sample, 7.8% falls within the top ten clones. Germline trimming: 2 bases from V, 7 bases from J; junction bases outside gene matches: 7. The CDR3 contains 16 residues, cysteine and phenylalanine counted. The DNA shown is the 48-base CDR3, in frame from base 1. In the germline V gene, CDR1 corresponds to MNHNS and CDR2 to SASEGT.

The chain is assembled from TRBV6-1 and TRBJ1-4; 10 nucleotides in the junction match TRBD1. The specimen was blood, either unsorted or a sorted T cell fraction (not recorded which). This clonotype was obtained from a male donor with ankylosing spondylitis or in good health (not recorded which). The CDR3 here reads CASSETGTGVPEKLFF. The DNA sequence reads TGTGCCAGCAGTGAAACGGGGACAGGGGTCCCTGAAAAACTGTTTTTT.